This entry concerns a single T cell receptor (beta chain). This record belongs to a study of blood T cell repertoires in COVID-19. Here immunoSEQ multiplex PCR was the method, and the copy in TCRdb shows in-frame clones only, minus some. The sample holds about 51,000 clones; approximately 86% are singletons and the top ten take over 1%. Specimen: peripheral blood. The sequence derives from a man between 60 and 70 years old with acute or convalescent COVID-19.

The chain's CDR3 is CSIVGFRGLQGRTTNEKLFF. The CDR3 DNA follows: TGCAGCATTGTGGGCTTCAGGGGCTTACAGGGGCGGACAACTAATGAAAAACTGTTTTTT. The chain is built from TRBV29-1 and TRBJ1-4, with TRBD1 matching over 7 bases. The CDR3 length is 20 residues. Per germline, CDR1 SQVTM and CDR2 ANQGSEA. Trimming at V came to 8 bases and at J to 0 bases, leaving 24 bases not matched to a gene.